These T cell receptor beta chains were read from a single sample in a study of response to subunit inactivated influenza vaccine. TCRdb passed the RT-PCR reads through MiXCR, listing each CDR3 protein once. The data contain fewer than 250,000 distinct CDR3 sequences, 14% of them singletons. The specimen comprised CD8+ T cells sorted from PBMCs, sampled around 5 days after vaccination. These receptor sequences come from a man in his forties or fifties who received an inactivated influenza vaccine. Each CDR3 is given with its conserved first and last residue. A D gene is named only where the DNA matches it firmly. Size is omitted from some rows. Given values are once, few, many or a class for expanded clones.

v_call: TRBV6-2/TRBV6-3
j_call: TRBJ2-1
d_call: -
clone_size: -
cdr3_aa: CASSSSNYNEQFF
cdr3_nt: TGTGCCAGCAGTTCCTCCAACTACAATGAGCAGTTCTTC

v_call: TRBV27
j_call: TRBJ2-1
d_call: TRBD2
clone_size: -
cdr3_aa: CASSSLKREGLNEQFF
cdr3_nt: TGTGCCAGCAGTTCCTTAAAGCGGGAGGGTCTGAATGAGCAGTTCTTC

v_call: TRBV29-1
j_call: TRBJ2-1
d_call: -
clone_size: -
cdr3_aa: CSVQPGSSYNEQFF
cdr3_nt: TGCAGCGTACAGCCGGGGAGCTCCTACAATGAGCAGTTCTTC

v_call: TRBV20-1
j_call: TRBJ1-5
d_call: -
clone_size: few
cdr3_aa: CSARDHTGRNQPQHF
cdr3_nt: TGCAGTGCTAGAGATCACACAGGCCGCAATCAGCCCCAGCATTTT

v_call: TRBV12-3/TRBV12-4
j_call: TRBJ2-1
d_call: -
clone_size: many
cdr3_aa: CASSPTTGEGAYNEQFF
cdr3_nt: TGTGCCAGCAGTCCAACGACAGGGGAGGGGGCCTACAATGAGCAGTTCTTC

v_call: TRBV3-1
j_call: TRBJ2-1
d_call: TRBD1
clone_size: -
cdr3_aa: CASSQFPRQGKGLDEQFF
cdr3_nt: TGTGCCAGCAGCCAATTCCCGAGACAGGGAAAAGGGTTGGATGAGCAGTTCTTC

v_call: TRBV7-9
j_call: TRBJ2-1
d_call: TRBD2
clone_size: -
cdr3_aa: CASSSPGLAGVNEQFF
cdr3_nt: TGTGCCAGCAGCTCACCCGGACTAGCGGGAGTAAATGAGCAGTTCTTC

v_call: TRBV12-3/TRBV12-4
j_call: TRBJ2-1
d_call: -
clone_size: many
cdr3_aa: CASRQSQGQLYNEQFF
cdr3_nt: TGTGCCAGCAGGCAAAGCCAGGGGCAACTTTACAATGAGCAGTTCTTC

v_call: TRBV6-2/TRBV6-3
j_call: TRBJ2-3
d_call: TRBD1
clone_size: -
cdr3_aa: CASSYLTGASTDTQYF
cdr3_nt: TGTGCCAGCAGTTACCTGACAGGGGCCTCCACAGATACGCAGTATTTT

v_call: TRBV4-2
j_call: TRBJ2-1
d_call: -
clone_size: few
cdr3_aa: CASSPESTANEQFF
cdr3_nt: TGTGCCAGCAGCCCGGAGAGTACGGCCAATGAGCAGTTCTTC

v_call: TRBV7-8
j_call: TRBJ1-1
d_call: -
clone_size: few
cdr3_aa: CASSDGTGTEAFF
cdr3_nt: TGTGCCAGCAGCGATGGGACGGGCACTGAAGCTTTCTTT

v_call: TRBV15
j_call: TRBJ2-5
d_call: -
clone_size: -
cdr3_aa: CATSRGQAPGGVQYF
cdr3_nt: TGTGCCACCAGCAGGGGACAGGCCCCGGGGGGTGTCCAGTACTTC

v_call: TRBV12-3/TRBV12-4
j_call: TRBJ1-2
d_call: -
clone_size: -
cdr3_aa: CASSLTRTQLSNYGYTF
cdr3_nt: TGTGCCAGCAGTTTAACCCGGACCCAACTCTCTAACTATGGCTACACCTTC

v_call: TRBV4-2
j_call: TRBJ2-7
d_call: TRBD2
clone_size: -
cdr3_aa: CASSLLFVAGGGEQYF
cdr3_nt: TGTGCCAGCAGCCTCCTTTTCGTAGCGGGAGGAGGTGAGCAGTACTTC

v_call: TRBV5-6
j_call: TRBJ2-7
d_call: -
clone_size: many
cdr3_aa: CASSLSRSSYEQYF
cdr3_nt: TGTGCCAGCAGCTTGTCCCGGTCCTCCTACGAGCAGTACTTC

v_call: TRBV20-1
j_call: TRBJ2-2
d_call: TRBD2
clone_size: -
cdr3_aa: CSVQGLAGPGTGELFF
cdr3_nt: TGCAGTGTTCAGGGACTAGCGGGACCGGGTACCGGGGAGCTGTTTTTT

v_call: TRBV12-3/TRBV12-4
j_call: TRBJ1-2
d_call: -
clone_size: -
cdr3_aa: CASSLGQGKDYGYTF
cdr3_nt: TGTGCCAGCAGTTTAGGGCAGGGGAAGGACTATGGCTACACCTTC

v_call: TRBV20-1
j_call: TRBJ2-7
d_call: -
clone_size: -
cdr3_aa: CSARKGDSYEQYF
cdr3_nt: TGCAGTGCTAGAAAGGGGGACTCCTACGAGCAGTACTTC

v_call: TRBV7-8
j_call: TRBJ1-2
d_call: -
clone_size: -
cdr3_aa: CASGRGNYGYTF
cdr3_nt: TGTGCCAGCGGTCGGGGAAACTATGGCTACACCTTC

v_call: TRBV14
j_call: TRBJ1-4
d_call: -
clone_size: -
cdr3_aa: CASSQEIQGLNEKLFF
cdr3_nt: TGTGCCAGCAGCCAAGAAATACAGGGCCTTAATGAAAAACTGTTTTTT

v_call: TRBV4-1
j_call: TRBJ2-2
d_call: -
clone_size: few
cdr3_aa: CASSQVVGELFF
cdr3_nt: TGCGCCAGCAGCCAAGTAGTGGGGGAGCTGTTTTTT

v_call: TRBV28
j_call: TRBJ1-3
d_call: -
clone_size: -
cdr3_aa: CASCRQGNTIYF
cdr3_nt: TGTGCCAGCTGCCGACAGGGAAACACCATATATTTT

v_call: TRBV27
j_call: TRBJ1-5
d_call: -
clone_size: -
cdr3_aa: CASSSEDGNQPQHF
cdr3_nt: TGTGCCAGCAGTTCAGAGGACGGCAATCAGCCCCAGCATTTT

v_call: TRBV11-2
j_call: TRBJ2-7
d_call: -
clone_size: -
cdr3_aa: CASSLWDSYEQYF
cdr3_nt: TGTGCCAGCAGCTTGTGGGATTCCTACGAGCAGTACTTC

v_call: TRBV12-3/TRBV12-4
j_call: TRBJ2-3
d_call: TRBD2
clone_size: few
cdr3_aa: CAISGAEDTQYF
cdr3_nt: TGTGCCATCAGCGGGGCCGAAGATACGCAGTATTTT

v_call: TRBV27
j_call: TRBJ2-7
d_call: TRBD1
clone_size: -
cdr3_aa: CASSTRTGGGEQYF
cdr3_nt: TGTGCCAGCAGTACTCGGACAGGGGGGGGAGAGCAGTACTTC

v_call: TRBV5-6
j_call: TRBJ1-5
d_call: -
clone_size: few
cdr3_aa: CASSWDGNNQPQHF
cdr3_nt: TGTGCCAGCAGCTGGGACGGTAACAATCAGCCCCAGCATTTT

v_call: TRBV27
j_call: TRBJ1-5
d_call: -
clone_size: -
cdr3_aa: CASSSRVGNQPQHF
cdr3_nt: TGTGCCAGCAGTTCTCGGGTGGGCAATCAGCCCCAGCATTTT

v_call: TRBV9
j_call: TRBJ2-2
d_call: -
clone_size: -
cdr3_aa: CASSADSGELFF
cdr3_nt: TGTGCCAGCAGCGCGGACAGCGGGGAGCTGTTTTTT

v_call: TRBV7-9
j_call: TRBJ2-3
d_call: -
clone_size: -
cdr3_aa: CASSFLGTDTQYF
cdr3_nt: TGTGCCAGCAGCTTCCTTGGTACAGATACGCAGTATTTT

v_call: TRBV5-6
j_call: TRBJ1-1
d_call: TRBD1
clone_size: -
cdr3_aa: CASSLGTGLAEAFF
cdr3_nt: TGTGCCAGCAGCTTGGGGACAGGGCTCGCCGAAGCTTTCTTT

v_call: TRBV7-6
j_call: TRBJ2-1
d_call: -
clone_size: -
cdr3_aa: CASSLVWMWWDPNNEQFF
cdr3_nt: TGTGCCAGCAGCTTAGTATGGATGTGGTGGGATCCTAACAATGAGCAGTTCTTC

v_call: TRBV3-1
j_call: TRBJ1-2
d_call: -
clone_size: -
cdr3_aa: CASSHPTTGNNYGYTF
cdr3_nt: TGTGCCAGCAGCCATCCTACAACAGGGAATAACTATGGCTACACCTTC

v_call: TRBV7-6
j_call: TRBJ2-2
d_call: -
clone_size: -
cdr3_aa: CASSLAGDRGELFF
cdr3_nt: TGTGCCAGCAGCTTAGCTGGAGACCGCGGGGAGCTGTTTTTT

v_call: TRBV12-3/TRBV12-4
j_call: TRBJ1-1
d_call: -
clone_size: -
cdr3_aa: CASTRDTKNTEAFF
cdr3_nt: TGTGCCAGCACCCGGGACACAAAGAACACTGAAGCTTTCTTT

v_call: TRBV12-3/TRBV12-4
j_call: TRBJ2-1
d_call: TRBD1
clone_size: -
cdr3_aa: CASSLLGQGHNEQFF
cdr3_nt: TGTGCCAGCAGTTTACTCGGACAGGGACACAATGAGCAGTTCTTC

v_call: TRBV29-1
j_call: TRBJ2-5
d_call: TRBD2
clone_size: many
cdr3_aa: CSVDPGLRETQYF
cdr3_nt: TGCAGCGTTGACCCGGGACTAAGGGAGACCCAGTACTTC

v_call: TRBV24-1
j_call: TRBJ2-2
d_call: -
clone_size: few
cdr3_aa: CATSDRRGLGTGELFF
cdr3_nt: TGTGCCACCAGTGATAGGCGGGGGCTGGGCACCGGGGAGCTGTTTTTT

v_call: TRBV4-3
j_call: TRBJ2-3
d_call: -
clone_size: -
cdr3_aa: CASSHWLESGTDTQYF
cdr3_nt: TGCGCCAGCAGCCATTGGCTGGAAAGCGGCACAGATACGCAGTATTTT

v_call: TRBV20-1
j_call: TRBJ2-7
d_call: -
clone_size: few
cdr3_aa: CSASGTSTYEQYF
cdr3_nt: TGCAGTGCCTCCGGGACGTCGACCTACGAGCAGTACTTC

v_call: TRBV20-1
j_call: TRBJ1-1
d_call: -
clone_size: -
cdr3_aa: CSASEEGRAYTEAFF
cdr3_nt: TGCAGTGCTAGCGAAGAGGGACGGGCTTACACTGAAGCTTTCTTT

v_call: TRBV20-1
j_call: TRBJ1-5
d_call: -
clone_size: few
cdr3_aa: CSARETGLSNQPQHF
cdr3_nt: TGCAGTGCTAGGGAGACAGGATTAAGCAATCAGCCCCAGCATTTT

v_call: TRBV7-2
j_call: TRBJ2-1
d_call: -
clone_size: once
cdr3_aa: CASSLGAGGNNEQFF
cdr3_nt: TGTGCCAGCAGCTTAGGGGCAGGGGGGAACAATGAGCAGTTCTTC

v_call: TRBV20-1
j_call: TRBJ2-1
d_call: -
clone_size: many
cdr3_aa: CSARDVSGESYNEQFF
cdr3_nt: TGCAGTGCTAGAGATGTTTCGGGGGAATCCTACAATGAGCAGTTCTTC

v_call: TRBV28
j_call: TRBJ2-3
d_call: -
clone_size: few
cdr3_aa: CASNPRPSTDTQYF
cdr3_nt: TGTGCCAGCAACCCCCGCCCTAGCACAGATACGCAGTATTTT

v_call: TRBV20-1
j_call: TRBJ2-2
d_call: TRBD2
clone_size: -
cdr3_aa: CSARDIAGGWTGELFF
cdr3_nt: TGCAGTGCTAGAGATATTGCGGGGGGGTGGACCGGGGAGCTGTTTTTT

v_call: TRBV12-3/TRBV12-4
j_call: TRBJ1-4
d_call: -
clone_size: -
cdr3_aa: CASSGGVAGKDWDEKLFF
cdr3_nt: TGTGCCAGCAGTGGGGGGGTTGCCGGCAAAGATTGGGATGAAAAACTGTTTTTT

v_call: TRBV27
j_call: TRBJ2-1
d_call: TRBD2
clone_size: -
cdr3_aa: CASSLAAGGNNEQFF
cdr3_nt: TGTGCCAGCAGTTTAGCAGCGGGGGGGAACAATGAGCAGTTCTTC

v_call: TRBV3-1
j_call: TRBJ2-5
d_call: -
clone_size: few
cdr3_aa: CASSQVTTQETQYF
cdr3_nt: TGTGCCAGCAGCCAAGTTACTACACAAGAGACCCAGTACTTC

v_call: TRBV27
j_call: TRBJ2-3
d_call: -
clone_size: many
cdr3_aa: CASSLTWTDTQYF
cdr3_nt: TGTGCCAGCAGTCTAACCTGGACAGATACGCAGTATTTT

v_call: TRBV20-1
j_call: TRBJ2-5
d_call: -
clone_size: -
cdr3_aa: CSAKERGTQETQYF
cdr3_nt: TGCAGTGCTAAGGAAAGGGGGACCCAAGAGACCCAGTACTTC

v_call: TRBV28
j_call: TRBJ2-3
d_call: TRBD2
clone_size: -
cdr3_aa: CASSLEPREELADTQYF
cdr3_nt: TGTGCCAGCAGTTTAGAGCCGCGGGAGGAGTTGGCAGATACGCAGTATTTT

v_call: TRBV7-9
j_call: TRBJ1-4
d_call: -
clone_size: few
cdr3_aa: CASSEYSGPATNEKLFF
cdr3_nt: TGTGCCAGCAGCGAATACAGTGGGCCCGCAACTAATGAAAAACTGTTTTTT